Reported below is one T cell receptor (beta chain). Its cognate antigen is unknown. This sample was included in a study of a mutant IDH1 vaccine in newly diagnosed glioma. Turning to the study itself: The study started vaccination 4-6 weeks after radiotherapy alone, or with temozolomide cycles. Most had both radiotherapy and temozolomide beforehand; others had only one.

Germline trimming cut 6 bases from V and 8 bases from J; bases unmatched to any gene: 5. Germline lookup yields CDR1 MNHEY and CDR2 SVGAGI. CDR3 size: 12 residues. Time point noted: week 47, end of study. All doses held 300 ug of mutant IDH1 20-mer peptide, with topical imiquimod. Diagnosis in the donors showed new WHO grade 3 or 4 astrocytomas that were IDH1-mutant and ATRX-lost. The method was immunoSEQ multiplex PCR; TCRdb's version includes in-frame clones alone and lacks a portion of them. The table shows about 94,000 clones, with 85% to 90% occurring only once. This TCR was sampled from a woman aged 45-60 years with glioma. The sequencing used PBMCs, collected from a glioma patient whose treatment included an IDH1 peptide vaccine. This chain links TRBV6-5 with TRBJ1-2; 8 bases match TRBD1. In DNA, the CDR3 is TGTGCCAGCAGGCAGGGGGCGGAGGGCTACACCTTC. Its translation is CASRQGAEGYTF.